Listed here is a single T cell receptor beta chain. The specificity of this receptor is unknown. These data originate in a study of CXCR3-negative and CXCR3-positive naive CD8 T cells (dated by TCRdb to about 2019). General notes on the study: In total, roughly 150 million TRB reads were obtained, or roughly 1.5 +/- 0.3 million reads per library. Diversity and physicochemical repertoire analyses covered roughly eleven donors pooled from two independent experiments. TRBV-TRBJ cluster analysis included naive subsets from a handful of donors and memory cells from 3 donors.

General study outcomes and caveats: Comparably high repertoire diversity was found in both naive subsets, whereas much lower repertoire diversity was found in memory CD8+ T cells. Similar TRBV-TRBJ usage was shown by naive CXCR3-negative and CXCR3-positive cells from the same donor, whereas distinct patterns were shown by memory cells. Because surface CD5, which is linked to self-reactivity in mice, was comparable between the naive subsets, TCR interaction strength was also inferred from TRB CDR3 physicochemical properties. CXCR3 expression partially decreased after cryopreservation, so most assays used freshly isolated PBMCs. Compared with CXCR3-negative naive cells, CXCR3-positive naive cells had TRB CDR3s with higher hydrophobicity (lower Kidera factor 4), lower energy, and higher strength and volume indices.

CDR1 is given as SGHRS and CDR2 as YFSETQ, both from the germline V gene. The CDR3 contains 16 residues, cysteine and phenylalanine counted. No coding sequence is recorded. Instrument used: NextSeq 550. The Human TCR Profiling Kit (MiLaboratory) was used to prepare UMI-labeled 5' RACE TRB cDNA libraries. cDNA synthesis used the entire amount of extracted RNA, and PCR amplification then used the entire amount of cDNA produced. Libraries were prepared in parallel with an identical number of PCR cycles. Per the source publication's procedure: MIGEC and MiXCR extracted about 50,000 +/- 10,000 unique UMI-labeled TRB cDNA molecules per library, requiring at least two reads per UMI. On average, roughly 40,000 +/- 10,000 functional in-frame TRB CDR3 nucleotide clonotypes lacking stop codons were found per library. After downsampling to 5000 UMI-labeled TRB molecules per sample, diversity metrics, including normalized Shannon-Wiener and Chao1, were computed in VDJtools. VDJtools computed clonotype-size-weighted physicochemical properties of the central five CDR3 residues: interaction energy, strength, volume and Kidera factor 4. One entry per CDR3 protein sequence results from the TCRdb reprocessing of the reads, with DNA left out. The V and J calls were not made by the authors but by TCRdb's processing. The sample table on file contains around 40,000 distinct CDR3 sequences. The ten most abundant clones make up around 1.9% of the sample.

Each CD8+ T cell subset was flow-sorted in triplicate, with roughly 300,000 cells per subset placed directly into RLT lysis buffer. To exclude memory contaminants, naive CD8+ T cells were stringently defined as CD45RO-CCR7+CD27+CD95-. Peripheral blood mononuclear cells were isolated from buffy coats using standard density gradient centrifugation. Naive CXCR3-negative and CXCR3-positive CD8+ T cells were flow-sorted using a FACSAria III. Total RNA was extracted from sorted cells with an RNeasy Mini Kit. The rearranged chain carries TRBV5-1 and TRBJ1-6; as DNA is missing, the TRBD1 call by TCRdb cannot be tested. The TCR was taken from a human donor in good health. Some clones in this sample may be carry-over from other donors' samples. Sequences were obtained from naive CXCR3- CD8+ T cells from blood. Taken with the paper, the label for cell subset or site translates to: CD45RO-CCR7+CD27+CD95- naive CD8+ T cells lacking CXCR3 (TNR3-). The CDR3 reads as follows: CASSWGTGEGGSPLHF.